This T cell receptor beta chain came from a study of graft-versus-host responses after intestinal transplantation. Study-level information: Those transplanted obtained multivisceral, liver-intestinal, or isolated intestinal grafts. Among the recipients, all got anti-thymocyte globulin induction and then tacrolimus and steroids for around three years. Study-wide results and caveats: Ileal or blood samples showed some GvH clones first, and such clones were also found in recipient marrow. High graft-versus-host to host-versus-graft clonal ratios were found in allografts of patients who had graft-donor T cell macrochimerism.

Using immunoSEQ multiplex PCR, the repertoire was profiled, and TCRdb retains in-frame clones only, with some absent. This table holds about 110,000 clones, approximately 86% found once. Details on this clone: Its matching antigen is unknown.

The clonotype comes from a human donor who was the organ donor for an intestinal transplant. Here the sequenced sample was unstimulated CD4+ T cells sorted from spleen or lymph node cells, taken before transplant.

CDR3 DNA: TGTGCCAGCAGCGCCCTCCGGGGGAACTCCTACGAGCAGTACTTC. It codes for CASSALRGNSYEQYF. The V and J genes are TRBV2 and TRBJ2-7; D possibly corresponds to TRBD2 (6 bases). Germline V lookup: CDR1 SNHLY, CDR2 FYNNEI. CDR3 length: 15 amino acids. Deletions cut 6 bases from V and 0 bases from J, with 15 bases between.